The 17 T cell receptor beta chains in this list originate from one sample, sequenced in a study of blood T cell repertoires in COVID-19. Profiling relied on immunoSEQ multiplex PCR, and the TCRdb table lists in-frame clones only, not all of them. In the table there are a few hundred thousand clones, around 88% of which are singletons. Sequencing was carried out using peripheral blood. These receptors were obtained from a woman in her 30s with COVID-19, enrolled during active disease.

The CDR3 DNA reads as TGTGCCAGCAGCCTGGCCCTCTCCTACGAGCAGTACGTC. It yields the protein CASSLALSYEQYV. The chain carries TRBV5-5 and TRBJ2-7, with D unresolved. The CDR3 is 13 amino acids. With 4 bases removed from V and 0 bases from J, the gap between germline ends came to 8 bases. Looked up from germline, CDR1 is SGHKS and CDR2 is YYEKEE (reference sequence).

The chain employs TRBV7-2 and TRBJ2-1; D possibly corresponds to TRBD2 (5 bases). CDR1 is SGHTA and CDR2 is FQGNSA in the germline V gene. Trimming shortened V by 1 base and J by 4 bases, and 8 bases separated the two germline ends. This CDR3 is 14 amino acids long. The CDR3 region is CASSLESGYNEQFF. In DNA, the CDR3 is TGTGCCAGCAGCTTAGAGTCGGGGTACAATGAGCAGTTCTTC.

This rearrangement joins TRBV4-3 to TRBJ1-1; TRBD1 aligns across 9 bases. The CDR3 runs to 14 residues. With V trimmed by 2 bases and J by 10 bases, 8 bases remained unmatched. Per germline, CDR1 LGHNA and CDR2 YSLEER. The CDR3 DNA reads as TGCGCCAGCAGCCAACCGGGACAGGGTGTCGTAGCTTTCTTT. Encoded protein: CASSQPGQGVVAFF.

This sequence joins TRBV10-3 and TRBJ2-3; D remains ambiguous. The V gene's germline CDR1 is ENHRY and CDR2 SYGVKD. The CDR3 covers 17 residues. Trimming pared 6 bases from V and 2 bases from J, leaving 21 bases between. The CDR3 loop reads CAIRAVEAHTHTDTQYF. CDR3 sequence (DNA): TGTGCCATCAGGGCGGTCGAGGCACACACACACACAGATACGCAGTATTTT.

The chain links TRBV5-1 to TRBJ2-7; weak D call: TRBD1 (6 bases). The CDR3 spans 14 residues. V was shortened by 0 bases and J by 7 bases, with 14 bases between the two germline ends. Germline values: CDR1 SGHRS, CDR2 YFSETQ. CDR3 sequence (DNA): TGCGCCAGCAGCTTGGGGGGACATCGACTTGAGCAGTACTTC. This gives the protein CASSLGGHRLEQYF. Drawing the rest from reference TRBV5-1 and TRBJ2-7, the complete variable domain is KAGVTQTPRYLIKTRGQQVTLSCSPISGHRSVSWYQQTPGQGLQFLFEYFSETQRNKGNFPGRFSGRQFSNSRSEMNVSTLELGDSALYLCASSLGGHRLEQYFGPGTRLTVT.

The chain has TRBV7-2 and TRBJ1-1; D is uncertain. Trimming removed 5 bases from V and 0 bases from J, with 13 bases in between. The CDR3 consists of 15 residues. Germline loops: CDR1 SGHTA, CDR2 FQGNSA. CDR3 loop: CASSHAGGMNTEAFF. CDR3 nucleotides: TGTGCCAGCAGCCACGCCGGCGGCATGAACACTGAAGCTTTCTTT.

This chain joins TRBV7-2 and TRBJ2-5, with 8 positions matching TRBD1. The CDR3 extends over 15 amino acids. V dropped 5 bases and J dropped 5; count of bases not matched to a gene: 10. The V gene's germline CDR1 is SGHTA and CDR2 FQGNSA. The CDR3 spells CASSPTRTGRETQYF. The DNA of the CDR3 is TGTGCCAGCAGCCCCACTCGGACAGGGCGGGAGACCCAGTACTTC. Supplemented by reference TRBV7-2 and TRBJ2-5, the full variable domain reads GAGVSQSPSNKVTEKGKDVELRCDPISGHTALYWYRQSLGQGLEFLIYFQGNSAPDKSGLPSDRFSAERTGGSVSTLTIQRTQQEDSAVYLCASSPTRTGRETQYFGPGTRLLVL.

The genes are TRBV6-2 or TRBV6-3 and TRBJ2-1, with TRBD2 identical over 12 bases. The CDR3 loop spans 18 amino acids. The J segment lost 1 base and the V segment lost 0 bases, leaving 4 bases of the junction unmatched. CDR1 is MNHEY, CDR2 SVGEGT, per germline. CDR3 coding DNA: TGTGCCAGCAGTTACTCGTTAACTAGCGGGGGGTCCTACAATGAGCAGTTCTTC. It codes for CASSYSLTSGGSYNEQFF.

This clone was seen a single time. One junction end disagrees with the germline gene, perhaps due to a read error. V usage is TRBV4-1 and J usage is TRBJ2-3, with D perhaps matching TRBD2 (5 bases). In germline, CDR1 is MGHRA, CDR2 YSYEKL. The CDR3 has 14 amino acids. This CDR3 is CASSQPRGGPNRSF. CDR3 nucleotide sequence: TGCGCCAGCAGCCAACCCCGAGGCGGGCCTAATCGAAGTTTT.

The rearrangement links TRBV9 to TRBJ2-7; TRBD2 might be the D (5 bases). Germline V gives CDR1 SGDLS, CDR2 YYNGEE. The CDR3 covers 15 residues. V was pared by 0 bases and J by 3 bases, with 13 bases between. The CDR3 sequence: CASSVVEGPSYEQYF. The CDR3 DNA sequence: TGTGCCAGCAGCGTAGTTGAGGGCCCAAGCTACGAGCAGTACTTC.

The chain links TRBV4-2 to TRBJ1-2; D uncertain. Germline V gene lookup returns CDR1 LGHNA and CDR2 YNFKEQ. Trimming took off 0 bases at V and 1 base at J, with 9 bases between the two ends. The CDR3 contains 15 residues. CDR3 loop: CASSQDVELNYGYTF. As DNA, the CDR3 is TGTGCCAGCAGCCAAGATGTTGAGCTTAACTATGGCTACACCTTC.

The V call is TRBV28, the J call TRBJ1-1; the D is unclear. V dropped 6 bases and J dropped 4 bases, with 9 bases sitting between them. The CDR3 length is 12 residues. Germline V gives CDR1 MDHEN, CDR2 SYDVKM. Here the CDR3 DNA reads TGTGCCAGCAGACAGTTGAGCACTGAAGCTTTCTTT. As protein: CASRQLSTEAFF.

The chain uses TRBV18 and TRBJ2-5; TRBD1 agrees at 8 bases. CDR1 is KGHSH, CDR2 LQKENI, per germline. This CDR3 region has 15 residues. The V segment lost 3 bases and the J segment 5 bases; nucleotides outside the gene matches: 8. The CDR3 DNA reads TGTGCCAGCTCACCTACCCAGGGGGCGCGGGAGACCCAGTACTTC. This translates into CASSPTQGARETQYF.

The chain combines TRBV6-2 or TRBV6-3 with TRBJ1-2; 8 nucleotides line up with TRBD1. The trim removed 0 bases at V and 3 bases at J, leaving 6 bases unmatched. CDR3 length: 16 residues. Looked up from germline, CDR1 is MNHEY and CDR2 is SVGEGT. Here the CDR3 reads CASSYSTQGADYGYTF. DNA of the CDR3: TGTGCCAGCAGTTACTCGACTCAGGGGGCCGACTATGGCTACACCTTC.

The genes are TRBV6-5 and TRBJ2-7; 7 bases fit TRBD1. Trimming took 4 bases from V and 2 from J; bases not matched to a gene: 5. This CDR3 comprises 14 residues. Germline CDR1 is MNHEY and CDR2 is SVGAGI. The CDR3 is CASSSDRVAYEQYF. CDR3 nucleotides: TGTGCCAGCAGTTCCGACAGGGTTGCCTACGAGCAGTACTTC.

The V and J genes are TRBV30 and TRBJ2-7; TRBD1 is a possible D gene (5 bases). The CDR3 runs 13 residues. Deletions cut 3 bases from V and 2 bases from J, with 11 bases between. Germline values: CDR1 GTSNPN, CDR2 SVGIG (reference sequence). The CDR3 coding sequence is TGTGCCTGGAGCGCAGGGTTCGCCTACGAGCAGTACGTC. Amino acid sequence: CAWSAGFAYEQYV.

This clone has just one count. The rearrangement uses TRBV28 and TRBJ1-2; tentatively, D is TRBD1 (5 bases). Deletions cut 7 bases from V and 3 bases from J, with 9 bases between. This CDR3 spans 12 amino acids. Germline lookup yields CDR1 MDHEN and CDR2 SYDVKM. The CDR3 sequence: CASTQGDYGYTF. CDR3 coding DNA: TGTGCCAGCACCCAAGGGGACTATGGCTACACCTTC.